This TCR beta chain was captured in a study of cytomegalovirus exposure and HLA in healthy donors. Separate from the roughly 730-subject first cohort, the approximately 120-subject validation cohort was the one that the donors belonged to. Germline V lookup: CDR1 SQVTM, CDR2 ANQGSEA. V shed 6 bases, J shed 1 base, and the junction held 2 bases outside the gene matches. CDR3 length equals 12 residues. Repertoires were generated with immunoSEQ multiplex PCR, while TCRdb's copy carries only in-frame clones and drops some. The repertoire holds over 150,000 clones, with more than 70% as singletons. Sequences were obtained from PBMCs. V and J are TRBV29-1 and TRBJ2-7, with 8 bases that match TRBD1. The origin of this receptor is a human donor in good health. The CDR3, as DNA: TGCAGCGTCGGGGACAGGTCCTACGAGCAGTACTTC. This encodes CSVGDRSYEQYF.